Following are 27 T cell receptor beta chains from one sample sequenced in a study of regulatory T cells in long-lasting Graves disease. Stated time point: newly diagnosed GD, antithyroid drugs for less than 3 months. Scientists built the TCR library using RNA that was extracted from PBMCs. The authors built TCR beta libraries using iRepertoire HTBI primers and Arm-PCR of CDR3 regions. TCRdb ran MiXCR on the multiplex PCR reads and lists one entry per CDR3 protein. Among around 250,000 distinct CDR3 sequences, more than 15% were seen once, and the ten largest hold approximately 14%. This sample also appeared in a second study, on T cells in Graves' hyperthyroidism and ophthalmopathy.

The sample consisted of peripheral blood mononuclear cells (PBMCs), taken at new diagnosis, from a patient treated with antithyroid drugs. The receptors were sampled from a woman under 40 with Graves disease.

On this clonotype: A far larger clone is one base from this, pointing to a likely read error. CDR3 sequence: CASSLLGGSTEASF. The CDR3, as DNA: TGTGCCAGCAGCTTATTGGGTGGGAGTACTGAAGCTTCCTTT. The V gene is TRBV7-2, the J gene TRBJ1-1; D unresolved. This CDR3 comprises 14 residues. Germline V CDR1 and CDR2: SGHTA, FQGNSA.

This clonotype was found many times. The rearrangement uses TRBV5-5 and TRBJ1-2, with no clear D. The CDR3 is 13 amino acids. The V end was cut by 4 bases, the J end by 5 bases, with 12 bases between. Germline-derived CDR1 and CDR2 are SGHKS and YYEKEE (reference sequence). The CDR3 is CASSNWPPYGYTF. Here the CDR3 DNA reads TGTGCCAGCAGCAATTGGCCCCCGTATGGCTACACCTTC.

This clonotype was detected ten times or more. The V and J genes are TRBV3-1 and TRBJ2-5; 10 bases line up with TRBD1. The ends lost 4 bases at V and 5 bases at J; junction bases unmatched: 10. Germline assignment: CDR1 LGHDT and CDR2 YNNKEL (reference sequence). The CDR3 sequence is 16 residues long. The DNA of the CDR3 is TGTGCCAGCAGCCGAACCGGGACAGGGGTGAAGGAGACCCAGTACTTC. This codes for CASSRTGTGVKETQYF.

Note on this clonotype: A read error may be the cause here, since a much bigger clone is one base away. The CDR3 protein is CASSPFRGVGSEQYF. The CDR3 coding sequence is TGTGCCAGCAGCCCCTTCCGGGGGGTTGGAAGCGAGCAGTACTTC. The chain couples TRBV3-1 to TRBJ2-7; 7 bases fit TRBD2. V shed 4 bases and J 6 bases; nucleotides not matched to a gene: 12. Per germline, CDR1 LGHDT and CDR2 YNNKEL (reference sequence). The CDR3 extends over 15 amino acids.

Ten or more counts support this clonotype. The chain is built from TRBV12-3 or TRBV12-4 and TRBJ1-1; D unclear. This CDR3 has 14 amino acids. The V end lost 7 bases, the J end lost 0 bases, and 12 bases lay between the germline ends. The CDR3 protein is CASKTRRLNTEAFF. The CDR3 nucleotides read TGTGCCAGCAAAACCAGGCGTCTGAACACTGAAGCTTTCTTT.

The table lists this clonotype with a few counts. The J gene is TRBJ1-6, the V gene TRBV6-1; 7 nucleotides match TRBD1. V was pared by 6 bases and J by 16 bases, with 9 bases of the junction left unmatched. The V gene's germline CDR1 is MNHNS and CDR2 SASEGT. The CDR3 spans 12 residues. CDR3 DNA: TGTGCCAGCAGGACAGGGATTTTCGATCTCCACTTT. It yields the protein CASRTGIFDLHF.

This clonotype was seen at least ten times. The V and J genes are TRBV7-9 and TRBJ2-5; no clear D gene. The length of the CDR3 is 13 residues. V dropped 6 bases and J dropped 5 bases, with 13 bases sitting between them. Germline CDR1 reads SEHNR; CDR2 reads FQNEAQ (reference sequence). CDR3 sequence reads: CASRKGPEETQYF. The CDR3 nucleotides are TGTGCCAGCAGAAAGGGCCCTGAGGAGACCCAGTACTTC.

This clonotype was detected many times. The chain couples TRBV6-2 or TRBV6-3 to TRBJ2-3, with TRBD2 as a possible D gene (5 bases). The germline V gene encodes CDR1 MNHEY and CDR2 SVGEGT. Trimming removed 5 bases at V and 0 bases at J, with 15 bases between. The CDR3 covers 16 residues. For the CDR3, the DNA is TGTGCCAGCAGTGAACGGGGATCGGGCAGCACAGATACGCAGTATTTT. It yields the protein CASSERGSGSTDTQYF.

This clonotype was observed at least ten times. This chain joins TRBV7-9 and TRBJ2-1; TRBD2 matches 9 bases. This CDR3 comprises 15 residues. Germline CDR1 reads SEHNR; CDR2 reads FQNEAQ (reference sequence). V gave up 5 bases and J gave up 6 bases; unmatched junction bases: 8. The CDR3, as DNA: TGTGCCAGCAGCAGGGCGGGGGGGGATATCAATGAGCAGTTCTTC. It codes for CASSRAGGDINEQFF.

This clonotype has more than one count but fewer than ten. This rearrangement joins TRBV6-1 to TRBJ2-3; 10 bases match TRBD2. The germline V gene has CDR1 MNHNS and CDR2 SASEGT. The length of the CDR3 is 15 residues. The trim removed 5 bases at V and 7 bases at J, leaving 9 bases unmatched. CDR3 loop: CASSPSGGAGYTQYF. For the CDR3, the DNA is TGTGCCAGCAGTCCGAGCGGGGGGGCGGGGTATACGCAGTATTTT.

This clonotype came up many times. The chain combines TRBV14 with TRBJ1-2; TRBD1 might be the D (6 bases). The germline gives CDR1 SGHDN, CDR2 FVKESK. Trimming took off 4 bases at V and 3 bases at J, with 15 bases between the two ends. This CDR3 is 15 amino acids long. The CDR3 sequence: CASSPQGLLDYGYTF. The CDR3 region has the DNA TGTGCCAGCAGCCCGCAGGGGCTTCTGGACTATGGCTACACCTTC.

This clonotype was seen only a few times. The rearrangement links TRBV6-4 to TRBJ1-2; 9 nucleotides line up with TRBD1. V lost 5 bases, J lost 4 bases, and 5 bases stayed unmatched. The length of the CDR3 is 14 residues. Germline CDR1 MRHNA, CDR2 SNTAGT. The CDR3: CASSYPTGGYGYTF. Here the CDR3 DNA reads TGTGCCAGCAGTTACCCGACAGGGGGCTATGGCTACACCTTC.

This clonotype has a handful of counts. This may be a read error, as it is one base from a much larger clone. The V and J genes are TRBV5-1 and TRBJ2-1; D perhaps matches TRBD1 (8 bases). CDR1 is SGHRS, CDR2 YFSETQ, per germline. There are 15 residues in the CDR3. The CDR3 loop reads CASSPGQGSGDERFF. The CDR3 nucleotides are TGCGCCAGCAGCCCAGGACAGGGAAGCGGGGATGAGCGGTTCTTC.

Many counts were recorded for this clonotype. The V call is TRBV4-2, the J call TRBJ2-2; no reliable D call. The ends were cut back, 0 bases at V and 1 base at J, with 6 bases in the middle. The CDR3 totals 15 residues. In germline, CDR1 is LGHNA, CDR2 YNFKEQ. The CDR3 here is CASSQDSGNTGELFF. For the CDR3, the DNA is TGTGCCAGCAGCCAAGACTCAGGGAACACCGGGGAGCTGTTTTTT.

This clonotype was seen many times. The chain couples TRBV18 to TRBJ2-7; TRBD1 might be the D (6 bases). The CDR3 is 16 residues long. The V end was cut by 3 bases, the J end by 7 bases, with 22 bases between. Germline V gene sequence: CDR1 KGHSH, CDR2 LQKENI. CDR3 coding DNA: TGTGCCAGCTCACCCATCATGACAGGCCAACTTGGGGAGCAGTACTTC. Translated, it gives CASSPIMTGQLGEQYF.

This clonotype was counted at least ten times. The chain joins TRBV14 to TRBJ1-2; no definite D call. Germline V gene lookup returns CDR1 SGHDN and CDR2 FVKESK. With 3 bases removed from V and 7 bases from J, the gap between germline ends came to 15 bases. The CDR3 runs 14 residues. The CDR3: CASSHAGIRGGYTF. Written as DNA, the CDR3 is TGTGCCAGCAGCCATGCGGGAATCCGTGGTGGCTACACCTTC. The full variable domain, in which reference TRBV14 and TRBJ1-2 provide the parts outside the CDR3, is EAGVTQFPSHSVIEKGQTVTLRCDPISGHDNLYWYRRVMGKEIKFLLHFVKESKQDESGMPNNRFLAERTGGTYSTLKVQPAELEDSGVYFCASSHAGIRGGYTFGSGTRLTVV.

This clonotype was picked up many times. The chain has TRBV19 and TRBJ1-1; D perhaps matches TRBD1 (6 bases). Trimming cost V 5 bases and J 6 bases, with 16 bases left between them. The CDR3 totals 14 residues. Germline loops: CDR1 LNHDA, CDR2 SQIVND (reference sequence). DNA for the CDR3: TGTGCCAGTAGTGCACAGGGTCCTAGGCCTGAAGCTTTCTTT. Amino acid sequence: CASSAQGPRPEAFF.

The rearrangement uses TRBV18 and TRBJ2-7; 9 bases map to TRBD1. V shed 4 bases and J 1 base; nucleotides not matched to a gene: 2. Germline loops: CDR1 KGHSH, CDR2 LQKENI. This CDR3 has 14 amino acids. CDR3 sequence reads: CASSRGTGSYEQYF. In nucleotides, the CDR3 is TGTGCCAGCTCACGCGGGACAGGGTCCTACGAGCAGTACTTC.

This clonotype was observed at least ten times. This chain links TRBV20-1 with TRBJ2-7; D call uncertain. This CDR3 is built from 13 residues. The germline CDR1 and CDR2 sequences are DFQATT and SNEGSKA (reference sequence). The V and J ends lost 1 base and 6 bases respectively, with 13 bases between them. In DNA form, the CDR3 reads TGCAGTGCTAGAGTGAATGGGGTGGGCGAGCAGTACTTC. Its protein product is CSARVNGVGEQYF.

This CDR3 is CASSLTGLDTQYF. CDR3 sequence (DNA): TGTGCCAGTAGCCTTACAGGGTTGGATACGCAGTATTTT. The chain joins TRBV19 to TRBJ2-3, with D possibly TRBD1 on 6 matching bases. Germline V CDR1 and CDR2: LNHDA, SQIVND (reference sequence). The CDR3 is made up of 13 amino acids. The ends were cut back, 6 bases at V and 6 bases at J, with 13 bases in the middle.

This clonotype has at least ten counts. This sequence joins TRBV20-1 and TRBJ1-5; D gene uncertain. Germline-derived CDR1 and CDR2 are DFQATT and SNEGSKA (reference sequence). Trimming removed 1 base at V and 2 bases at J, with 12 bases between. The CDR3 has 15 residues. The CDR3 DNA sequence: TGCAGTGCTAGAGCCGACAAAATAGGCAATCAGCCCCAGCATTTT. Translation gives CSARADKIGNQPQHF.

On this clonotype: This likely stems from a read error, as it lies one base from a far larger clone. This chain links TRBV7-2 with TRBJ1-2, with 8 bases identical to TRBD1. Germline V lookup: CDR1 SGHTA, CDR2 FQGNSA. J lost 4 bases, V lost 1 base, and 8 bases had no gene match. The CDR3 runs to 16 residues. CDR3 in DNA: TGTGCCAGCAGCTTAGGGGGGACAGGAGGACTCTATGGCTACACCTTC. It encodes CASSLGGTGGLYGYTF.

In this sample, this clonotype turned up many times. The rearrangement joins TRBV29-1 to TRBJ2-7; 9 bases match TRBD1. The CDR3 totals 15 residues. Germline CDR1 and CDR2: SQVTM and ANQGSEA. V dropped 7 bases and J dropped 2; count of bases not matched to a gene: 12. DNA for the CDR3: TGCAGCGCTGGGGGGCACGGGACAGGGACCTACGAGCAGTACTTC. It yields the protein CSAGGHGTGTYEQYF.

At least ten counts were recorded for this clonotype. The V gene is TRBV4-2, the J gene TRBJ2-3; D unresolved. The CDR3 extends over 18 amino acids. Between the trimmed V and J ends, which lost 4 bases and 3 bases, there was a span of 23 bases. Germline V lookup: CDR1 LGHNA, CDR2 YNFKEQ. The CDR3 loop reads CASSPLAPTVPATDTQYF. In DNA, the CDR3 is TGTGCCAGCAGCCCCCTTGCCCCTACAGTTCCGGCGACAGATACGCAGTATTTT.

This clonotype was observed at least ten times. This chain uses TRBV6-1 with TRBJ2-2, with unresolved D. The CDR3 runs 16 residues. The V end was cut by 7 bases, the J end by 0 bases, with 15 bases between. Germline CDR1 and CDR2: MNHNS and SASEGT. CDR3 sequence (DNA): TGTGCCAGCACGGCAGGCCTTCCTTCGAACACCGGGGAGCTGTTTTTT. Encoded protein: CASTAGLPSNTGELFF.

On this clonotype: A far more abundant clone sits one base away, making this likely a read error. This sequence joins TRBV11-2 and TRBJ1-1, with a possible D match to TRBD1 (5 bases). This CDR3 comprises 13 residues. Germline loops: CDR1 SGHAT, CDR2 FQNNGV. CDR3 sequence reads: CASSSDTDPRLIF. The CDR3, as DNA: TGTGCCAGCAGCTCGGACACCGACCCGCGGTTAATCTTT.

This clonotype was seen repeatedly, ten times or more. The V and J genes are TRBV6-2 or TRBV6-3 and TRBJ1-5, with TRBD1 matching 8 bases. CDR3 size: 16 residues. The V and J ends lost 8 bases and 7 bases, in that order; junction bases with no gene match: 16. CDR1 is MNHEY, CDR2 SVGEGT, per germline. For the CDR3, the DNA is TGTGCCAGCTATCCGGCGAGCAGGGGGCAGGAACAGCCCCAGCATTTT. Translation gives CASYPASRGQEQPQHF.